This T cell receptor (beta chain) derives from a study of tumor-infiltrating lymphocytes in primary liver carcinoma. Synthesis of TCR beta cDNA was carried out from 450 to 650 ng total RNA with a constant-region primer. It was through three nested multiplex PCR rounds of slightly modified ARM-PCR that TCR beta libraries arose. For roughly 10 cycles apiece, the opening two PCR rounds ran with TRBV1-TRBV30 forward primers and a C-beta reverse primer. MiXCR, applied by TCRdb to the multiplex PCR reads, yields one record per CDR3 protein. The table lists 95,000 to 100,000 distinct CDR3 sequences, about two thirds of them singletons. The CDR3 extends over 13 amino acids. Trimming left V 1 base short and J 8 bases short, with 12 bases between. CDR1 and CDR2 from the germline V gene are MNHEY and SVGEGT. The source material, 20-30 mg of unsorted bulk tissue, was used to co-extract RNA and DNA.

V gene TRBV6-2 or TRBV6-3 combines with J gene TRBJ2-7, with D possibly matching TRBD2 (5 bases). The sample taken for sequencing was liver tumor tissue from sampling region 2. Regarding subset: tumor region T2, inferior pole. The clonotype was recovered from a woman aged 60-75 years with primary liver carcinoma and hepatitis B virus infection. Here the CDR3 reads CASSYLRAYKQYF. CDR3 nucleotide sequence: TGTGCCAGCAGTTACTTGCGGGCGTACAAGCAGTACTTC.